Below are 28 T cell receptor beta chains sequenced from a single sample in a study of cytomegalovirus exposure and HLA in healthy donors. PCR primers comprised 60 Vbeta and 13 Jbeta primers. Clones were read by immunoSEQ multiplex PCR, and TCRdb kept only the in-frame ones, dropping some. The sample shows about 130,000 clones, 81% of them seen only once. Sequencing input: PBMCs. The receptors originated from a woman aged 25 to 39 in good health and CMV-seronegative.

The genes are TRBV5-1 and TRBJ2-3; 8 bases are shared with TRBD1. V shed 0 bases, J shed 2 bases, and the junction held 2 bases outside the gene matches. Germline assignment: CDR1 SGHRS and CDR2 YFSETQ. This CDR3 comprises 15 residues. DNA of the CDR3: TGCGCCAGCAGCTTGGCAGGGGGCCACACAGATACGCAGTATTTT. Encoded protein: CASSLAGGHTDTQYF.

This clone was seen a few times. The chain recombines TRBV5-1 with TRBJ2-2; possibly TRBD2 for D (6 bases). Trimming removed 0 bases from V and 7 bases from J, with 10 bases in between. The length of the CDR3 is 14 residues. Per germline, CDR1 SGHRS and CDR2 YFSETQ. The CDR3 sequence is CASSLGGVGGELFF. The CDR3 DNA follows: TGCGCCAGCAGCTTGGGCGGGGTTGGCGGGGAGCTGTTTTTT.

The chain combines TRBV27 with TRBJ2-7, with D perhaps matching TRBD2 (6 bases). The CDR3 runs 13 residues. Germline loops: CDR1 MNHEY, CDR2 SMNVEV (reference sequence). V gave up 5 bases and J gave up 3 bases, with 11 bases separating them. CDR3 amino acids: CASSIYSGYEQYF. CDR3 sequence (DNA): TGTGCCAGCAGTATCTATAGCGGCTACGAGCAGTACTTC.

This clone was found once. This chain joins TRBV5-1 and TRBJ1-6; D is ambiguous. V was clipped by 0 bases and J by 10 bases, with 11 bases between them. Germline V gene lookup returns CDR1 SGHRS and CDR2 YFSETQ. The CDR3 sequence is 14 residues long. The CDR3 here is CASSLAGYGSPLHF. DNA of the CDR3: TGCGCCAGCAGCTTGGCGGGGTACGGGTCACCCCTCCACTTT.

The gene calls are TRBV7-2 and TRBJ1-2; maybe TRBD1 (6 bases). Trimming left V 5 bases short and J 0 bases short, with 10 bases between. The CDR3 length is 14 residues. Germline CDR1 SGHTA, CDR2 FQGNSA. The CDR3 loop is CASSQRQANYGYTF. CDR3 in DNA: TGTGCCAGCAGCCAAAGACAGGCTAACTATGGCTACACCTTC.

This sequence joins TRBV6-5 and TRBJ2-7, with D possibly TRBD2 on 6 matching bases. The germline V gene has CDR1 MNHEY and CDR2 SVGAGI. The CDR3 consists of 14 residues. The germline V and J ends were trimmed by 4 bases and 3 bases, with 13 bases remaining between them. The CDR3 sequence: CASSSGLPIYEQYF. The CDR3 coding sequence is TGTGCCAGCAGTTCTGGACTACCCATCTACGAGCAGTACTTC.

The rearrangement joins TRBV6-5 to TRBJ1-3, with 8 positions matching TRBD1. The V gene end was trimmed by 6 bases and the J gene end by 3 bases; junction bases not matched to a gene: 4. This CDR3 contains 14 residues. Germline-derived CDR1 and CDR2 are MNHEY and SVGAGI. The CDR3 nucleotides are TGTGCCAGCAGACAACAGGGGGTTGGAAACACCATATATTTT. This translates into CASRQQGVGNTIYF.

This clone appeared once. The rearrangement uses TRBV4-1 and TRBJ1-1; 8 nucleotides line up with TRBD1. CDR1 is MGHRA and CDR2 is YSYEKL in the germline V gene. Trimming took 1 base from V and 0 from J; bases not matched to a gene: 4. This CDR3 has 16 amino acids. CDR3 in DNA: TGCGCCAGCAGCCAAGGTCAGGGGGCGATGAACACTGAAGCTTTCTTT. Encoded protein: CASSQGQGAMNTEAFF.

The rearrangement uses TRBV4-1 and TRBJ2-7, with D possibly being TRBD2 (5 bases). Looked up from germline, CDR1 is MGHRA and CDR2 is YSYEKL. The CDR3 covers 13 residues. V was pared by 3 bases and J by 3 bases, with 9 bases between. DNA of the CDR3: TGCGCCAGCAGCCAGACGGGGTTCTACGAGCAGTACTTC. Translating it yields CASSQTGFYEQYF.

This chain links TRBV11-3 with TRBJ2-7; TRBD2 matches 8 bases. Per the germline V gene, CDR1 is SGHNT and CDR2 is YENEEA. With 2 bases clipped from V and 1 base from J, the junction kept 7 bases outside the gene matches. The CDR3 consists of 16 residues. The CDR3 DNA sequence: TGTGCCAGCAGCTTACCCAGCAGCGGGGGATCCTACGAGCAGTACTTC. This codes for CASSLPSSGGSYEQYF. Using reference TRBV11-3 and TRBJ2-7 for the parts outside the CDR3, the full variable domain is EAGVVQSPRYKIIEKKQPVAFWCNPISGHNTLYWYLQNLGQGPELLIRYENEEAVDDSQLPKDRFSAERLKGVDSTLKIQPAELGDSAVYLCASSLPSSGGSYEQYFGPGTRLTVT.

The chain carries TRBV19 and TRBJ2-5; TRBD1 agrees at 8 bases. Germline V gene data show CDR1 as LNHDA and CDR2 as SQIVND (reference sequence). V was pared by 7 bases and J by 4 bases, with 14 bases of the junction left unmatched. The CDR3 runs 16 residues. This CDR3 is CASTTFSGGSRETQYF. The DNA for the CDR3 is TGTGCCAGTACCACCTTCTCAGGGGGCAGCCGAGAGACCCAGTACTTC. The full variable domain, in which reference TRBV19 and TRBJ2-5 provide the parts outside the CDR3, is DGGITQSPKYLFRKEGQNVTLSCEQNLNHDAMYWYRQDPGQGLRLIYYSQIVNDFQKGDIAEGYSVSREKKESFPLTVTSAQKNPTAFYLCASTTFSGGSRETQYFGPGTRLLVL.

The chain combines TRBV27 with TRBJ1-3, with D uncertain. With 3 bases removed from V and 2 bases from J, the gap between germline ends came to 8 bases. Germline CDR1 and CDR2: MNHEY and SMNVEV (reference sequence). This CDR3 has 14 residues. The CDR3 loop is CASSFRGTGNTIYF. CDR3 DNA: TGTGCCAGCAGTTTCCGGGGTACTGGAAACACCATATATTTT.

V usage is TRBV18 and J usage is TRBJ1-4; D possibly corresponds to TRBD1 (5 bases). The V gene lost 3 bases and the J gene lost 5 bases, with 13 bases spanning the gap. The germline CDR1 and CDR2 sequences are KGHSH and LQKENI. The CDR3 has 15 amino acids. CDR3 in DNA: TGTGCCAGCTCACCCACAGGACCGCGAAATGAAAAACTGTTTTTT. Its protein product is CASSPTGPRNEKLFF. The full variable domain, completed using reference TRBV18 and TRBJ1-4, is NAGVMQNPRHLVRRRGQEARLRCSPMKGHSHVYWYRQLPEEGLKFMVYLQKENIIDESGMPKERFSAEFPKEGPSILRIQQVVRGDSAAYFCASSPTGPRNEKLFFGSGTQLSVL.

The chain links TRBV19 to TRBJ2-7; maybe TRBD2 (6 bases). V lost 7 bases and J lost 3, with 16 bases in between. The CDR3 contains 14 residues. The germline gives CDR1 LNHDA, CDR2 SQIVND (reference sequence). CDR3 protein: CASIVTSGDYEQYF. In nucleotides, the CDR3 is TGTGCCAGTATCGTGACTAGTGGCGACTACGAGCAGTACTTC.

V gene TRBV7-2 combines with J gene TRBJ1-2; maybe TRBD1 (5 bases). The CDR3 totals 15 residues. V was shortened by 5 bases and J by 2 bases, with 15 bases between the two germline ends. The V gene's germline CDR1 is SGHTA and CDR2 FQGNSA. Written as DNA, the CDR3 is TGTGCCAGCAGCGCGCAGGGTATGAGGAACTATGGCTACACCTTC. Protein: CASSAQGMRNYGYTF.

Only one count was recorded for this clone. The chain links TRBV5-1 to TRBJ1-1; D unclear. The CDR3 is made up of 14 amino acids. The ends were cut back, 0 bases at V and 5 bases at J, with 11 bases in the middle. Germline loops: CDR1 SGHRS, CDR2 YFSETQ. This chain's CDR3 is CASSLVPGRTEAFF. In nucleotides, the CDR3 is TGCGCCAGCAGCTTGGTTCCGGGTCGAACTGAAGCTTTCTTT. The whole variable domain, remainder taken from reference TRBV5-1 and TRBJ1-1, is KAGVTQTPRYLIKTRGQQVTLSCSPISGHRSVSWYQQTPGQGLQFLFEYFSETQRNKGNFPGRFSGRQFSNSRSEMNVSTLELGDSALYLCASSLVPGRTEAFFGQGTRLTVV.

The J gene is TRBJ2-1, the V gene TRBV27; no definite D call. This CDR3 is 14 amino acids long. The germline CDR1 and CDR2 sequences are MNHEY and SMNVEV (reference sequence). Trimming stripped 7 bases from V and 0 bases from J, with 10 bases between. The DNA of the CDR3 is TGTGCCAGCAACGACTTAACCTCCTACAATGAGCAGTTCTTC. Translation gives CASNDLTSYNEQFF.

Regarding this clone: An end of the junction does not agree with germline; a read error may underlie this. Distinct nucleotide sequences in the sample also encode this CDR3. The chain has TRBV9 and TRBJ2-3, with D maybe TRBD2 (6 bases). CDR1 and CDR2 from the germline V gene are SGDLS and YYNGEE. The CDR3 runs 15 residues. The CDR3 region has the DNA TGTGCCAGCAGCCCTCAAACCGGGAGCACGGATACGCAGTATTTT. It is translated as CASSPQTGSTDTQYF.

The chain recombines TRBV2 with TRBJ1-1, with D unclear. V was cut by 4 bases and J by 2 bases, with 14 bases left in between. Germline values: CDR1 SNHLY, CDR2 FYNNEI. The CDR3 runs to 15 residues. In DNA, the CDR3 is TGTGCCAGCAGTGTGTCCGCGGTCTTTAACACTGAAGCTTTCTTT. Translation gives CASSVSAVFNTEAFF.

A few counts support this clone. V and J are TRBV7-8 and TRBJ1-2, with D perhaps TRBD1 (5 bases). Trimming took off 5 bases at V and 4 bases at J, with 5 bases between the two ends. There are 11 residues in the CDR3. Germline values: CDR1 SGHVS, CDR2 FQNEAQ. The CDR3: CASSQGYGYTF. CDR3 in DNA: TGTGCCAGCAGCCAGGGCTATGGCTACACCTTC.

The chain couples TRBV28 to TRBJ1-5; the D is unclear. Germline CDR1 and CDR2: MDHEN and SYDVKM. Trimming took off 6 bases at V and 0 bases at J, with 9 bases between the two ends. CDR3 length equals 14 residues. The CDR3: CASSPNGSNQPQHF. The CDR3 nucleotides are TGTGCCAGCAGCCCTAACGGTAGCAATCAGCCCCAGCATTTT.

The rearrangement joins TRBV4-1 to TRBJ1-1; the D gene is possibly TRBD1 (6 bases). Germline V gene data show CDR1 as MGHRA and CDR2 as YSYEKL. V gave up 8 bases and J gave up 1 base, with 11 bases separating them. This CDR3 region has 13 residues. In DNA, the CDR3 is TGCGCCAGCCGACTACAGGGGAACACTGAAGCTTTCTTT. Translation gives CASRLQGNTEAFF.

This chain links TRBV12-2 with TRBJ2-1; the table's D call TRBD2 went unverified against the DNA. TRBV12-2 is annotated as a pseudogene. The CDR3 contains 15 residues. The CDR3 nucleotides read TGTGCAAGTCGCCATCGGGGGGCCTCCTACAATGAGCAGTTCTTC. It codes for CASRHRGASYNEQFF.

J is TRBJ1-2 and V is TRBV6-5; D call uncertain. The V gene lost 5 bases and the J gene lost 0 bases, with 13 bases spanning the gap. CDR3 length equals 15 residues. Germline lookup yields CDR1 MNHEY and CDR2 SVGAGI. The CDR3, as DNA: TGTGCCAGCAGTATGTTCGACAAGGCTAACTATGGCTACACCTTC. Its protein product is CASSMFDKANYGYTF.

Worth noting for this clone: Other DNA sequences in this sample translate to the same CDR3. The chain recombines TRBV27 with TRBJ1-2; a possible D gene is TRBD1 (5 bases). The CDR3 runs to 13 residues. The V gene lost 0 bases and the J gene lost 5 bases, with 7 bases spanning the gap. Per the germline V gene, CDR1 is MNHEY and CDR2 is SMNVEV (reference sequence). CDR3 in DNA: TGTGCCAGCAGTTTATCAGGGGTTTATGGCTACACCTTC. The encoded protein is CASSLSGVYGYTF.

The V and J genes are TRBV11-3 and TRBJ1-1, with no clear D. Trimming left V 4 bases short and J 1 base short, with 10 bases between. CDR1 SGHNT and CDR2 YENEEA come from the germline V gene. The CDR3 is 14 amino acids. The CDR3 protein is CASSYPPENTEAFF. The CDR3 DNA follows: TGTGCCAGCAGCTACCCTCCAGAGAACACTGAAGCTTTCTTT.

The chain employs TRBV7-3 and TRBJ1-2, with D maybe TRBD1 (5 bases). The CDR3 runs to 18 residues. From germline, CDR1 is SGHTA and CDR2 FQGTGA. With 2 bases removed from V and 6 bases from J, the gap between germline ends came to 25 bases. The CDR3, as DNA: TGTGCCAGCAGCTTAGTTATAGTTCCGGCAGGGAGGGAGAATGGCTACACCTTC. The encoded protein is CASSLVIVPAGRENGYTF.

This rearrangement joins TRBV7-3 to TRBJ2-2, with 12 bases identical to TRBD2. Per germline, CDR1 SGHTA and CDR2 FQGTGA. Unmatched junction bases numbered 3, after V lost 0 bases and J lost 4 bases. The CDR3 extends over 17 amino acids. The CDR3 is CASSLTGLAGITGELFF. The CDR3 region has the DNA TGTGCCAGCAGCTTAACTGGACTAGCGGGGATCACCGGGGAGCTGTTTTTT.